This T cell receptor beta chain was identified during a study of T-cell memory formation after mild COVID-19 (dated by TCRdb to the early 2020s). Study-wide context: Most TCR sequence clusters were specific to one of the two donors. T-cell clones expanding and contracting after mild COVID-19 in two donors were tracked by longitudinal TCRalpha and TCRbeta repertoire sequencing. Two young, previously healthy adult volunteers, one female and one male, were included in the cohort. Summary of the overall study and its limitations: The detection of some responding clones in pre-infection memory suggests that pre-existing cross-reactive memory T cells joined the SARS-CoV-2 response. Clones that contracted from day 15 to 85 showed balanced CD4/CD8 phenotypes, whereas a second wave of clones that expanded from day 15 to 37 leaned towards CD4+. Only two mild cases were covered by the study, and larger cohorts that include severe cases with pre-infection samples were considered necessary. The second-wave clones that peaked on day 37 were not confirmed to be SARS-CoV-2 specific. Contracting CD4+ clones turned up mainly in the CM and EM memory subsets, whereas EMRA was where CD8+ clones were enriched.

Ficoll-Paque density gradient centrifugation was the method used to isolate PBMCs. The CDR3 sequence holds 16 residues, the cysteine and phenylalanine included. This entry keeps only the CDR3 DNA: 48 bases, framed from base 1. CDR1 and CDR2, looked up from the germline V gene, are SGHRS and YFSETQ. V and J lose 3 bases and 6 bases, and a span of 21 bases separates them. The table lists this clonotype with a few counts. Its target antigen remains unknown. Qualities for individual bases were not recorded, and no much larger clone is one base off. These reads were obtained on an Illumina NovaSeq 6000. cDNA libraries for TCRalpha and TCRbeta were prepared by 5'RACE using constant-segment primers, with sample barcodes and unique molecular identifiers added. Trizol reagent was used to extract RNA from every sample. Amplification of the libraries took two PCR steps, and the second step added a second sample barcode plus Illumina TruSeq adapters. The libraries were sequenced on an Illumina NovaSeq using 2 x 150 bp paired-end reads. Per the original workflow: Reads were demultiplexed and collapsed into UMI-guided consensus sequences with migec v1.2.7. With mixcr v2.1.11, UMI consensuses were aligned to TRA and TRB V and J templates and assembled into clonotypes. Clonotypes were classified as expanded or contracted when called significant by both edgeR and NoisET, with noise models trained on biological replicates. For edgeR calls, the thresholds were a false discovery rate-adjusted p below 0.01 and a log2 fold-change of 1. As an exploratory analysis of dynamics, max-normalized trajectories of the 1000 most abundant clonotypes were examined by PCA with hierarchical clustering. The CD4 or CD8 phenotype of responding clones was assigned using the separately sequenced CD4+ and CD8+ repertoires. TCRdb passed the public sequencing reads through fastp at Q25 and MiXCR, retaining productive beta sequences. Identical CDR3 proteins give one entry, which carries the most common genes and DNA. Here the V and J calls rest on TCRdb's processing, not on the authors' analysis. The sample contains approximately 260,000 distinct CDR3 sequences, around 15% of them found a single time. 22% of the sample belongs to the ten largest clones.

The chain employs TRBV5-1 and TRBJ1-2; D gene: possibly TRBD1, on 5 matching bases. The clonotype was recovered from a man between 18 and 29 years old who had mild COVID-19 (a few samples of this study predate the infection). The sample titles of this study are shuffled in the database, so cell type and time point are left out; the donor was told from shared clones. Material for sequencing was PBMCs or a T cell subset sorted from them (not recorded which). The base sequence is TGCGCCAGCAGCTCCCGCGAGGGGAATAGTCGAGATGGCTACACCTTC. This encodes CASSSREGNSRDGYTF.